One sample yielded the 21 T cell receptor beta chains listed below, sequenced in a study of blood T cell repertoires in COVID-19 (TCRdb year 2020). The receptor library was made with the immunoSEQ multiplex PCR assay. Imported from immuneACCESS, the table was reduced by TCRdb to in-frame sequences with V and J called. These copies leave out some clones; in studies compared against another copy, an unresolved V gene accounts for under half, and the cause of the remainder is not known. The sample table shows 200,000 to 250,000 clones, and 75% to 85% are seen once. Clones ranked in the top ten supply about 9.3% of the sample. The sample comprised PBMCs or T cells enriched from blood (not recorded which). Receptors were obtained from a man in his forties who had recovered from COVID-19.

The chain uses TRBV29-1 and TRBJ1-2; 7 bases agree with TRBD1. The CDR3 is made up of 12 amino acids. V lost 5 bases, J lost 8 bases, and 8 bases stayed unmatched. Per the germline V gene, CDR1 is SQVTM and CDR2 is ANQGSEA. The CDR3 reads CSVLGTDLGYTF. CDR3 in DNA: TGCAGCGTTTTGGGGACAGACTTAGGCTACACCTTC.

CDR3 protein: CASSQTGSYEQYF. As DNA, the CDR3 is TGCGCCAGCAGCCAGACGGGCTCCTACGAGCAGTACTTC. The J gene is TRBJ2-7, the V gene TRBV4-1; D unresolved. CDR3 length: 13 amino acids. The ends were cut back, 3 bases at V and 0 bases at J, with 6 bases in the middle. CDR1 and CDR2 from the germline V gene are MGHRA and YSYEKL.

Only a few counts were recorded for this clone. The chain links TRBV3-1 (or the pseudogene TRBV3-2) to TRBJ2-3, with no clear D. CDR1 and CDR2 from the germline V gene are LGHDT and YNNKEL (reference sequence). Trimming left V 5 bases short and J 10 bases short, with 10 bases between. CDR3 length equals 11 residues. The CDR3 sequence: CASSAQYAQYF. CDR3 in DNA: TGTGCCAGCAGCGCTCAGTATGCGCAGTATTTT.

V gene TRBV10-3 combines with J gene TRBJ1-6, with a weak D call TRBD1 (5 bases). The CDR3 spans 14 residues. Germline loops: CDR1 ENHRY, CDR2 SYGVKD. Trimming took off 5 bases at V and 5 bases at J, with 10 bases between the two ends. In DNA form, the CDR3 reads TGTGCCATCAGTTTCGACAGCGATAATTCACCCCTCCACTTT. Protein product: CAISFDSDNSPLHF.

Here the CDR3 DNA reads TGTGCCAGCAGTGGAGCCGGGACAGGGGACTATGGCTACACCTTC. This codes for CASSGAGTGDYGYTF. V and J are TRBV27 and TRBJ1-2, with 10 nucleotides matching TRBD1. CDR3 length equals 15 residues. Germline V gene data show CDR1 as MNHEY and CDR2 as SMNVEV (reference sequence). Germline trimming cut 5 bases from V and 3 bases from J; bases unmatched to any gene: 6.

In its sample, this clone was seen once. CDR3 DNA: TGTGCCAGTAGTGCTTTGGACAGGGACTACTATGGCTACACCTTC. Translating gives CASSALDRDYYGYTF. The chain combines TRBV19 with TRBJ1-2, with TRBD1 matching over 8 bases. The V segment lost 5 bases and the J segment 3 bases; nucleotides outside the gene matches: 8. The germline gives CDR1 LNHDA, CDR2 SQIVND (reference sequence). The CDR3 length is 15 residues.

V and J are TRBV5-4 and TRBJ1-2, with D possibly matching TRBD1 (6 bases). CDR1 is SGHNT, CDR2 YYREEE, per germline (reference sequence). This CDR3 is 13 amino acids long. Trimming removed 4 bases from V and 7 bases from J, with 14 bases in between. DNA for the CDR3: TGTGCCAGCAGCCTACAGGGTATCAGTGGCTACACCTTC. Translation: CASSLQGISGYTF.

This chain connects TRBV5-4 to TRBJ2-3, with 14 nucleotides matching TRBD2. CDR3 length equals 17 residues. Germline V lookup: CDR1 SGHNT, CDR2 YYREEE (reference sequence). V dropped 4 bases and J dropped 4; count of bases not matched to a gene: 8. CDR3 sequence reads: CASSQQTSGGAADTQYF. Here the CDR3 DNA reads TGTGCCAGCAGCCAACAGACTAGCGGGGGGGCCGCAGATACGCAGTATTTT.

This sequence joins TRBV27 and TRBJ2-1, with 8 bases aligning to TRBD2. Germline CDR1 MNHEY, CDR2 SMNVEV (reference sequence). V dropped 1 base and J dropped 5; count of bases not matched to a gene: 7. The length of the CDR3 is 16 residues. In DNA form, the CDR3 reads TGTGCCAGCAGTTTATTGTGGACTAGCTACCACAATGAGCAGTTCTTC. It is translated as CASSLLWTSYHNEQFF.

The rearrangement links TRBV27 to TRBJ2-3; D is perhaps TRBD1 (6 bases). The CDR3 loop spans 13 amino acids. Germline V lookup: CDR1 MNHEY, CDR2 SMNVEV (reference sequence). Trimming removed 5 bases at V and 1 base at J, with 7 bases between. The CDR3 DNA is TGTGCCAGCAGTCCAGGGGGCACAGATACGCAGTATTTT. This gives the protein CASSPGGTDTQYF.

The chain combines TRBV3-1 (or the pseudogene TRBV3-2) with TRBJ2-7, with 7 bases aligning to TRBD1. V was clipped by 6 bases and J by 3 bases; unmatched bases: 8. The CDR3 runs 14 residues. Germline loops: CDR1 LGHDT, CDR2 YNNKEL (reference sequence). This chain's CDR3 is CASRPRGTSYEQYF. CDR3 in DNA: TGTGCCAGCAGACCCAGGGGGACCAGCTACGAGCAGTACTTC.

V and J are TRBV5-3 and TRBJ2-1; D remains unclear. TRBV5-3 is noted as an ORF with a role that remains uncertain. This CDR3 region has 14 residues. Trimming shortened V by 0 bases and J by 6 bases, and 10 bases separated the two germline ends. CDR3 sequence (DNA): TGTGCCAGAAGCTTGGAATCCAGGCCCAATGAGCAGTTCTTC. Its translation: CARSLESRPNEQFF.

V and J are TRBV19 and TRBJ2-2, with D perhaps TRBD1 (5 bases). Germline V gene lookup returns CDR1 LNHDA and CDR2 SQIVND (reference sequence). Trimming removed 6 bases at V and 4 bases at J, with 9 bases between. The CDR3 sequence is 13 residues long. In nucleotides, the CDR3 is TGTGCCAGTAGCCACACAGGCACCGGGGAGCTGTTTTTT. Translated: CASSHTGTGELFF.

This sequence joins TRBV27 and TRBJ1-5; no definite D call. With 2 bases removed from V and 2 bases from J, the gap between germline ends came to 7 bases. Germline V gives CDR1 MNHEY, CDR2 SMNVEV (reference sequence). There are 14 residues in the CDR3. CDR3 amino acids: CASSLREGNQPQHF. The CDR3 nucleotides are TGTGCCAGCAGTTTAAGAGAGGGCAATCAGCCCCAGCATTTT.

The sample holds one count of this clone. This chain connects TRBV6-5 to TRBJ2-7, with D unresolved. Germline CDR1 is MNHEY and CDR2 is SVGAGI. V was pared by 5 bases and J by 2 bases, with 10 bases between. The CDR3 has 13 amino acids. The CDR3 DNA reads TGTGCCAGCAGTCGCCTACAGACCTACGAGCAGTACTTC. Protein: CASSRLQTYEQYF.

The rearrangement links TRBV9 to TRBJ1-1; D uncertain. The CDR3 is made up of 13 amino acids. V lost 4 bases, J lost 4 bases, and 11 bases lay in between. Germline V gene lookup returns CDR1 SGDLS and CDR2 YYNGEE. The CDR3 region has the DNA TGTGCCAGCAGCCTGACCGGAGGCACTGAAGCTTTCTTT. Its protein product is CASSLTGGTEAFF.

The CDR3 DNA reads TGTGCCAGCAGCGTAATGAGCTCTGGAAACACCATATATTTT. It codes for CASSVMSSGNTIYF. The rearrangement joins TRBV9 to TRBJ1-3; D is uncertain. This CDR3 has 14 residues. Looked up from germline, CDR1 is SGDLS and CDR2 is YYNGEE. V was trimmed by 1 base and J by 0 bases, leaving 5 bases between them. The full variable domain, in which reference TRBV9 and TRBJ1-3 provide the parts outside the CDR3, is DSGVTQTPKHLITATGQRVTLRCSPRSGDLSVYWYQQSLDQGLQFLIQYYNGEERAKGNILERFSAQQFPDLHSELNLSSLELGDSALYFCASSVMSSGNTIYFGEGSWLTVV.

This clone was picked up one time. The CDR3 loop reads CASSQGPGRTGNGELFF. CDR3 sequence (DNA): TGCGCCAGCAGCCAGGGGCCGGGAAGGACAGGGAACGGGGAGCTGTTTTTT. The chain links TRBV4-1 to TRBJ2-2; 8 bases align to TRBD1. The V gene end was trimmed by 3 bases and the J gene end by 7 bases; junction bases not matched to a gene: 13. This CDR3 spans 17 amino acids. Germline V CDR1 and CDR2: MGHRA, YSYEKL.

V and J are TRBV6-2 or TRBV6-3 and TRBJ2-1; 7 nucleotides line up with TRBD1. V trimming: 6 bases; J trimming: 4 bases; junction bases outside the gene matches: 9. Germline CDR1 reads MNHEY; CDR2 reads SVGEGT. The CDR3 is 15 amino acids. The CDR3 DNA reads as TGTGCCAGCAGCCGAACAGGGGCCTTGTACAATGAGCAGTTCTTC. Protein: CASSRTGALYNEQFF.

The gene calls are TRBV7-8 and TRBJ1-6; a weak D match, TRBD1 (6 bases). Germline CDR1 reads SGHVS; CDR2 reads FQNEAQ. V shed 7 bases and J shed 6 bases, with 19 bases lying between them. This CDR3 has 16 residues. The chain's CDR3 is CASNRVEGRFNSPLHF. The DNA of the CDR3 is TGTGCCAGCAACAGGGTAGAGGGGCGATTTAATTCACCCCTCCACTTT. The full variable domain, completed using reference TRBV7-8 and TRBJ1-6, is GAGVSQSPRYKVAKRGQDVALRCDPISGHVSLFWYQQALGQGPEFLTYFQNEAQLDKSGLPSDRFFAERPEGSVSTLKIQRTQQEDSAVYLCASNRVEGRFNSPLHFGNGTRLTVT.

The rearrangement uses TRBV12-3 or TRBV12-4 and TRBJ2-1, with TRBD2 identical over 7 bases. V shed 8 bases and J 1 base; nucleotides not matched to a gene: 2. The CDR3 covers 13 residues. The CDR3 region is CASQRGSYNEQFF. CDR3 sequence (DNA): TGTGCCAGCCAGCGGGGTTCCTACAATGAGCAGTTCTTC.